This TCR beta chain derives from a study of beta chain features in type 1 diabetes. Across the study: Cell yields, age and gender were similar between patients and healthy donors. Examination spanned approximately 110 million sorted cells from all samples. Study-level findings and limits: Equally in patients and controls, shorter templates might have been favored by PCR. There was a moderate but significant shortening of TCRB CDR3s in all four CD4+ subsets of Type 1 diabetes patients.

The sequenced template was cDNA made from the entire isolated RNA. TCRdb's copy holds only in-frame clones and misses some; the assay was immunoSEQ multiplex PCR. The table shows 200,000 to 250,000 clones, with about 15% occurring only once. As to this clone: Its antigen is still unknown.

Germline V gene data show CDR1 as SQVTM and CDR2 as ANQGSEA. The junction had 4 bases not matched to a gene; V was cut back by 4 bases and J by 8 bases. The CDR3 contains 11 residues. The chain has TRBV29-1 and TRBJ1-2, with TRBD1 matching over 7 bases. Sequenced input: naive CD4+ T cells from blood. This TCR derives from a man aged 25-40 years with type 1 diabetes. The CDR3 coding sequence is TGCAGCGTTGGAGAAGGGGGCGGCTACACCTTC. As protein: CSVGEGGGYTF.